The 10 T cell receptor beta chains listed next were all sequenced from one sample in a study of human T cells and chemical hapten exposure. TCRdb re-called the RACE reads through MiXCR, storing one row per CDR3 protein. The data hold tens of thousands of distinct CDR3 sequences, with about 8.7% observed a single time. Time point in this sample: healthy volunteer bleed at 2 weeks. It was unfractionated whole blood from which total RNA was extracted. The material sequenced was whole blood. These receptors all stem from a female donor in good health. Some clones in this sample may be carry-over from other donors' samples.

This clonotype was observed at least ten times. The chain carries TRBV7-9 and TRBJ2-2; D gene uncertain. This CDR3 spans 15 amino acids. Germline V gene data show CDR1 as SEHNR and CDR2 as FQNEAQ (reference sequence). Trimming took 5 bases from V and 4 from J, leaving 14 bases between them. The CDR3 sequence is CASSPYASTTGELFF. The CDR3 DNA is TGTGCCAGCAGCCCATACGCCTCTACCACCGGGGAGCTGTTTTTT.

The chain recombines TRBV4-1 with TRBJ2-7; D is unclear. The ends were cut back, 0 bases at V and 3 bases at J, with 9 bases in the middle. CDR1 is MGHRA, CDR2 YSYEKL, per germline. This CDR3 is built from 14 residues. The CDR3 here is CASSQDPYSYEQYF. The CDR3 region has the DNA TGCGCCAGCAGCCAAGATCCGTACAGCTACGAGCAGTACTTC.

This clonotype was observed a handful of times. V is TRBV15 and J is TRBJ1-5; D gene unclear. Germline assignment: CDR1 LNHNV and CDR2 YYDKDF (reference sequence). V was shortened by 0 bases and J by 1 base, with 13 bases between the two germline ends. This CDR3 region has 17 residues. The CDR3 loop reads CATSRDISGWSNQPQHF. For the CDR3, the DNA is TGTGCCACCAGCAGAGATATATCGGGGTGGAGCAATCAGCCCCAGCATTTT.

This clonotype appeared a few times. This chain joins TRBV5-1 and TRBJ2-3; tentatively, D is TRBD1 or TRBD2 (5 bases each). The germline V gene has CDR1 SGHRS and CDR2 YFSETQ. The CDR3 contains 14 residues. V was trimmed by 5 bases and J by 6 bases, leaving 16 bases between them. CDR3 protein: CASRPGASFDTQYF. The CDR3 coding sequence is TGCGCCAGCAGACCCGGGGCTAGCTTTGATACGCAGTATTTT.

The sample holds a few counts of this clonotype. V and J are TRBV12-3 or TRBV12-4 and TRBJ1-6; D gene uncertain. V lost 0 bases and J 8 bases, leaving 2 bases between the germline ends. The CDR3 runs to 12 residues. CDR3 region: CASSLAYSPLHF. The CDR3 coding sequence is TGTGCCAGCAGTTTAGCCTATTCACCCCTCCACTTT.

The V gene is TRBV27, the J gene TRBJ2-2, with TRBD1 identical over 9 bases. Germline CDR1 is MNHEY and CDR2 is SMNVEV (reference sequence). Trimming cost V 6 bases and J 5 bases; bases outside gene matches: 7. This CDR3 is built from 15 residues. CDR3 region: CASRTDRGETGELFF. CDR3 DNA sequence: TGTGCCAGCAGGACGGACAGGGGTGAGACCGGGGAGCTGTTTTTT.

This clonotype showed up just a few times. The rearrangement links TRBV30 to TRBJ1-1, with D unresolved. Trimming took off 1 base at V and 9 bases at J, with 12 bases between the two ends. Per the germline V gene, CDR1 is GTSNPN and CDR2 is SVGIG (reference sequence). This CDR3 has 12 amino acids. Written as DNA, the CDR3 is TGTGCCTGGAGTGACCTAACACTGAAAGCTTTCTTT. It is translated as CAWSDLTLKAFF.

In this sample, this clonotype turned up many times. This chain links TRBV20-1 with TRBJ1-4; tentative D call: TRBD1 (5 bases). The CDR3 spans 13 residues. Deletions cut 2 bases from V and 8 bases from J, with 12 bases between. Looked up from germline, CDR1 is DFQATT and CDR2 is SNEGSKA (reference sequence). DNA for the CDR3: TGCAGTGCTAGAAACCGCCCAGGGGAAAAACTGTTTTTT. Translating it yields CSARNRPGEKLFF.

The chain links TRBV29-1 to TRBJ2-5, with D hard to call. Germline CDR1 and CDR2: SQVTM and ANQGSEA. This CDR3 has 11 residues. Trimming shortened V by 4 bases and J by 2 bases, and 5 bases separated the two germline ends. CDR3 nucleotides: TGCAGCGTTGTTTTACAAGAGACCCAGTACTTC. Translating it yields CSVVLQETQYF.

The J gene is TRBJ1-2, the V gene TRBV11-2; TRBD1 is a possible D gene (5 bases). This CDR3 is built from 13 residues. Per the germline V gene, CDR1 is SGHAT and CDR2 is FQNNGV. Deletions cut 5 bases from V and 2 bases from J, with 9 bases between. Here the CDR3 reads CASSPQDNYGYTF. As DNA, the CDR3 is TGTGCCAGCAGCCCACAGGACAACTATGGCTACACCTTC.